Presented here are 16 T cell receptor beta chains from one specimen sequenced in a study of graft-versus-host responses after intestinal transplantation. Assay: immunoSEQ multiplex PCR; the TCRdb copy retains only in-frame clones and omits some. The data contain around 20,000 clones, about 45% of them singletons. The source material was alloreactive CD4+ T cells from a mixed lymphocyte reaction culture, sampled before intestinal transplant. Subset reported: CFSE-low proliferating T cells sorted from approximately 6-day pre-transplant mixed lymphocyte reaction (GvH or HvG direction). The receptors come from a human patient who received an intestinal transplant.

CDR3 nucleotide sequence: TGTGCCAGCAGGAGGACAGGGAGCAATCAGCCCCAGCATTTT. This sequence encodes CASRRTGSNQPQHF. The chain uses TRBV6-5 and TRBJ1-5; 8 bases are a match to TRBD1. The V gene end was trimmed by 6 bases and the J gene end by 1 base; junction bases not matched to a gene: 2. CDR3 length: 14 residues. CDR1 is MNHEY and CDR2 is SVGAGI in the germline V gene.

The V and J genes are TRBV5-1 and TRBJ1-2; D call uncertain. Looked up from germline, CDR1 is SGHRS and CDR2 is YFSETQ. V was clipped by 0 bases and J by 4 bases, with 10 bases between them. The CDR3 loop spans 14 amino acids. The CDR3, as DNA: TGCGCCAGCAGCTTGGCCGGACTCATCTATGGCTACACCTTC. Translating it yields CASSLAGLIYGYTF.

CDR3 bases: TGCGCCAGCAGCCCCGACAGGGGTCTGATCTATGGCTACACCTTC. The encoded protein is CASSPDRGLIYGYTF. The chain combines TRBV5-1 with TRBJ1-2; 8 nucleotides agree with TRBD1. The trim removed 4 bases at V and 4 bases at J, leaving 9 bases unmatched. CDR3 length: 15 residues. CDR1 is SGHRS, CDR2 YFSETQ, per germline.

This clone showed up just a few times. This chain links TRBV6-1 with TRBJ1-2, with D tentatively TRBD1 (6 bases). V gave up 5 bases and J gave up 4 bases, with 11 bases separating them. CDR1 is MNHNS and CDR2 is SASEGT in the germline V gene. There are 13 residues in the CDR3. CDR3 bases: TGTGCCAGCAGTCCCTACAGGGCCTATGGCTACACCTTC. Amino acid sequence: CASSPYRAYGYTF.

This clone was seen more than once but under ten times. The chain employs TRBV5-1 and TRBJ2-3, with D possibly TRBD2 on 6 matching bases. The V and J ends lost 6 bases and 5 bases respectively, with 10 bases between them. CDR1 is SGHRS and CDR2 is YFSETQ in the germline V gene. There are 12 residues in the CDR3. The CDR3 protein is CASTGTLDTQYF. The CDR3 coding sequence is TGCGCCAGCACCGGGACTCTAGATACGCAGTATTTT.

This clone was detected only a few times. V gene TRBV6-6 combines with J gene TRBJ2-7, with 7 bases that match TRBD2. Germline V gene sequence: CDR1 MNHNY, CDR2 SVGAGI (reference sequence). There are 13 residues in the CDR3. V was clipped by 2 bases and J by 2 bases; unmatched bases: 0. CDR3 coding DNA: TGTGCCAGCAGTTACGGGAGGGCCTACGAGCAGTACTTC. This sequence encodes CASSYGRAYEQYF.

The chain recombines TRBV2 with TRBJ1-5; D not certain. This CDR3 contains 15 residues. Germline loops: CDR1 SNHLY, CDR2 FYNNEI. The V end was cut by 7 bases, the J end by 1 base, with 14 bases between. The CDR3 nucleotides read TGTGCCAGCACGTTAACGGGGTTGAGCAATCAGCCCCAGCATTTT. Protein product: CASTLTGLSNQPQHF.

The gene calls are TRBV7-9 and TRBJ2-7, with D possibly TRBD1 on 5 matching bases. Germline CDR1 reads SEHNR; CDR2 reads FQNEAQ (reference sequence). Trimming stripped 4 bases from V and 3 bases from J, with 10 bases between. The CDR3 has 13 amino acids. Here the CDR3 reads CASSSRVGYEQYF. The CDR3 coding sequence is TGTGCCAGCAGCTCCAGGGTGGGCTACGAGCAGTACTTC. Supplemented by reference TRBV7-9 and TRBJ2-7, the full variable domain reads DTGVSQNPRHKITKRGQNVTFRCDPISEHNRLYWYRQTLGQGPEFLTYFQNEAQLEKSRLLSDRFSAERPKGSFSTLEIQRTEQGDSAMYLCASSSRVGYEQYFGPGTRLTVT.

The chain couples TRBV6-5 to TRBJ1-2; the match to TRBD1 covers 7 bases. V was clipped by 2 bases and J by 8 bases; unmatched bases: 8. Germline lookup yields CDR1 MNHEY and CDR2 SVGAGI. This CDR3 is 14 amino acids long. The CDR3: CASSYTVQGRGYTF. The CDR3 DNA is TGTGCCAGCAGTTACACCGTACAGGGGAGGGGCTACACCTTC.

The chain combines TRBV2 with TRBJ1-3, with 10 nucleotides matching TRBD1. Germline CDR1 reads SNHLY; CDR2 reads FYNNEI. The CDR3 loop spans 12 amino acids. The V and J ends lost 6 bases and 8 bases, in that order; junction bases with no gene match: 1. Here the CDR3 reads CASRDRGDTIYF. The CDR3, as DNA: TGTGCCAGCAGGGACAGGGGGGACACCATATATTTT.

The V gene is TRBV20-1, the J gene TRBJ1-2, with TRBD1 identical over 8 bases. Germline V CDR1 and CDR2: DFQATT, SNEGSKA (reference sequence). The CDR3 is made up of 10 amino acids. Written as DNA, the CDR3 is TGCAGGCCAGGGGGCGTGGGCTACACCTTC. Amino acid sequence: CRPGGVGYTF.

V and J are TRBV18 and TRBJ1-6; D is uncertain. This CDR3 is 14 amino acids long. Germline CDR1 and CDR2: KGHSH and LQKENI. V lost 3 bases, J lost 14 bases, and 17 bases lay in between. CDR3 coding DNA: TGTGCCAGCTCACCCTTACCCTCGAGAACCTCCCTCCACTTT. The encoded protein is CASSPLPSRTSLHF.

The chain combines TRBV9 with TRBJ1-1; D is uncertain. CDR3 length equals 14 residues. Trimming pared 0 bases from V and 3 bases from J, leaving 9 bases between. CDR1 and CDR2 (germline): SGDLS, YYNGEE. The CDR3 loop is CASSVAPGHTEAFF. In nucleotides, the CDR3 is TGTGCCAGCAGCGTAGCGCCGGGTCACACTGAAGCTTTCTTT.

V is TRBV2 and J is TRBJ1-2; a weak D match, TRBD1 (6 bases). Trimming cost V 10 bases and J 5 bases, with 14 bases left between them. The CDR3 is made up of 12 amino acids. The germline CDR1 and CDR2 sequences are SNHLY and FYNNEI. In DNA form, the CDR3 reads TGTGCCACCGGGGGGGGCTGGTATGGCTACACCTTC. It is translated as CATGGGWYGYTF.

This clone has more than one count but fewer than ten. The chain links TRBV18 to TRBJ2-7; TRBD1 aligns across 9 bases. Trimming cost V 2 bases and J 4 bases; bases outside gene matches: 3. CDR1 is KGHSH, CDR2 LQKENI, per germline. This CDR3 region has 14 residues. This CDR3 reads CASSPNRGPYEQYF. Written as DNA, the CDR3 is TGTGCCAGCTCACCAAACAGGGGGCCATACGAGCAGTACTTC.

The CDR3: CASSQDRARETQYF. CDR3 bases: TGTGCCAGCAGCCAAGACAGGGCCCGAGAGACCCAGTACTTC. The rearrangement links TRBV4-2 to TRBJ2-5; weak D call: TRBD1 (5 bases). CDR1 is LGHNA and CDR2 is YNFKEQ in the germline V gene. The CDR3 consists of 14 residues. V lost 0 bases and J lost 4, with 9 bases in between.